These 2 T cell receptor beta chains came from one sample sequenced in a study of blood T cells in healthy people across ages. The second PCR ran roughly 7 to 12 cycles with a sample-barcoded 5' primer and J-beta primers. Each CDR3 protein is one row after TCRdb ran MiXCR on the 5' RACE reads. This table has roughly 830,000 distinct CDR3 sequences, 55% to 65% appearing once. Material for sequencing was blood. Receptors originate from a man aged 25-45 years in good health.

The J gene is TRBJ2-4, the V gene TRBV7-9; tentatively, D is TRBD2 (5 bases). This CDR3 is 16 amino acids long. The germline V and J ends were trimmed by 6 bases and 1 base, with 16 bases remaining between them. Germline CDR1 and CDR2: SEHNR and FQNEAQ (reference sequence). CDR3 loop: CASRSNGGLAKNIQYF. In DNA form, the CDR3 reads TGTGCCAGCAGGTCTAACGGAGGATTGGCCAAAAACATTCAGTACTTC.

CDR3 in DNA: TGTGCCAGCAGTTACGTGGCAAGGCACGAGCAGTACTTC. This translates into CASSYVARHEQYF. This chain joins TRBV6-6 and TRBJ2-7; D ambiguous. The CDR3 sequence is 13 residues long. V dropped 2 bases and J dropped 5 bases, with 10 bases sitting between them. Germline loops: CDR1 MNHNY, CDR2 SVGAGI (reference sequence).